The 22 T cell receptor beta chains listed next were all sequenced from one sample in a study of blood T cell repertoires in COVID-19. TCRdb's table, derived via immunoSEQ multiplex PCR, lists solely in-frame clones and lacks some. This table has about 380,000 clones, 85% to 90% appearing once. Material for sequencing was PBMCs or T cells enriched from blood (not recorded which). The receptors come from a woman aged 18-29 years who had recovered from COVID-19.

V gene TRBV29-1 combines with J gene TRBJ2-5; 15 bases align to TRBD2. The CDR3 totals 15 residues. Germline V gives CDR1 SQVTM, CDR2 ANQGSEA. The V gene end was trimmed by 6 bases and the J gene end by 5 bases; junction bases not matched to a gene: 7. The DNA for the CDR3 is TGCAGCGTAACGGGACTAGCGGGGGGCCAGGAGACCCAGTACTTC. Protein product: CSVTGLAGGQETQYF.

V is TRBV3-1 (or the pseudogene TRBV3-2) and J is TRBJ1-4, with a weak D call TRBD1 (5 bases). This CDR3 comprises 14 residues. Germline V CDR1 and CDR2: LGHDT, YNNKEL (reference sequence). The ends were cut back, 1 base at V and 8 bases at J, with 11 bases in the middle. The chain's CDR3 is CASSQGDRREKLFF. The CDR3 DNA reads TGTGCCAGCAGCCAAGGAGACAGAAGAGAAAAACTGTTTTTT.

The chain joins TRBV24-1 to TRBJ2-3; 8 bases agree with TRBD2. The germline V gene encodes CDR1 KGHDR and CDR2 SFDVKD. The CDR3 is made up of 15 amino acids. J lost 2 bases, V lost 3 bases, and 3 bases had no gene match. The CDR3 DNA reads as TGTGCCACCAGTGATGGGCGGGGGGTCACAGATACGCAGTATTTT. Protein: CATSDGRGVTDTQYF.

This sequence joins TRBV5-1 and TRBJ1-6; D possibly corresponds to TRBD1 (6 bases). The CDR3 is made up of 16 amino acids. Trimming removed 0 bases from V and 7 bases from J, with 14 bases in between. The germline CDR1 and CDR2 sequences are SGHRS and YFSETQ. The CDR3 DNA follows: TGCGCCAGCAGCTTGGCTTTGGCAGGGGAAAATTCACCCCTCCACTTT. Its protein is CASSLALAGENSPLHF.

The chain recombines TRBV11-3 with TRBJ2-2; 10 bases are shared with TRBD1. CDR1 SGHNT and CDR2 YENEEA come from the germline V gene. CDR3 length equals 16 residues. The J segment lost 3 bases and the V segment lost 5 bases, leaving 6 bases of the junction unmatched. CDR3 sequence: CASSADRGRYTGELFF. The CDR3 DNA follows: TGTGCCAGCAGCGCAGACAGGGGGCGATACACCGGGGAGCTGTTTTTT.

This chain uses TRBV5-1 with TRBJ1-1; no definite D call. Trimming shortened V by 0 bases and J by 2 bases, and 11 bases separated the two germline ends. CDR1 is SGHRS, CDR2 YFSETQ, per germline. The CDR3 is 15 amino acids. In DNA, the CDR3 is TGCGCCAGCAGCTTGGTCGTACAGCCAAACACTGAAGCTTTCTTT. This gives the protein CASSLVVQPNTEAFF.

This clone was observed a single time. V is TRBV27 and J is TRBJ2-1, with D hard to call. The CDR3 contains 15 residues. The germline V and J ends were trimmed by 2 bases and 0 bases, with 8 bases remaining between them. Germline loops: CDR1 MNHEY, CDR2 SMNVEV (reference sequence). The CDR3 sequence is CASSLVLSSYNEQFF. CDR3 DNA sequence: TGTGCCAGCAGTTTAGTTTTGAGCTCCTACAATGAGCAGTTCTTC.

This chain links TRBV6-5 with TRBJ1-2; TRBD1 matches 9 bases. CDR3 length: 15 amino acids. V lost 6 bases and J lost 5; bases outside the gene matches: 10. Germline CDR1 and CDR2: MNHEY and SVGAGI. The CDR3 DNA reads TGTGCCAGCAGGGGACAGGGAGCGGAACGGTATGGCTACACCTTC. Its translation: CASRGQGAERYGYTF.

The rearrangement links TRBV18 to TRBJ2-6; TRBD1 aligns across 10 bases. This CDR3 has 18 amino acids. Germline CDR1 and CDR2: KGHSH and LQKENI. J gave up 4 bases and V 6 bases, and 12 bases lay outside the gene matches. CDR3 in DNA: TGTGCCAGCTCCCGGTCCGGGACAGGGGCTGCCGGGGCCAACGTCCTGACTTTC. Protein sequence: CASSRSGTGAAGANVLTF.

This clone came up a few times. The chain links TRBV6-2 or TRBV6-3 to TRBJ1-5; D not certain. CDR3 length: 12 residues. Germline CDR1 is MNHEY and CDR2 is SVGEGT. The ends were cut back, 2 bases at V and 4 bases at J, with 3 bases in the middle. CDR3 DNA sequence: TGTGCCAGCAGTTACCAAAATCAGCCCCAGCATTTT. It specifies CASSYQNQPQHF.

The chain has TRBV7-2 and TRBJ1-6, with D possibly matching TRBD1 (6 bases). CDR1 and CDR2 (germline): SGHTA, FQGNSA. V shed 8 bases and J shed 6 bases, with 17 bases lying between them. This CDR3 is 15 amino acids long. This chain's CDR3 is CASLQGGAGNSPLHF. The CDR3 DNA is TGTGCCAGCCTCCAAGGGGGGGCAGGTAATTCACCCCTCCACTTT.

This rearrangement joins TRBV7-9 to TRBJ1-5; 8 bases are shared with TRBD1. The germline gives CDR1 SEHNR, CDR2 FQNEAQ (reference sequence). The J segment lost 13 bases and the V segment lost 1 base, leaving 3 bases of the junction unmatched. The CDR3 sequence is 12 residues long. The CDR3 region has the DNA TGTGCCAGCAGCTTAGGGACAGGGCCGCAGCATTTT. Protein product: CASSLGTGPQHF.

The chain joins TRBV10-1 to TRBJ2-2, with TRBD2 matching 8 bases. This CDR3 is 13 amino acids long. V shed 0 bases, J shed 14 bases, and the junction held 5 bases outside the gene matches. CDR1 and CDR2 from the germline V gene are WNHNN and SYGVQD (reference sequence). The CDR3 sequence: CASSESSGGLLFF. CDR3 coding DNA: TGCGCCAGCAGTGAGTCGAGCGGGGGTCTACTGTTTTTT.

The sample holds one count of this clone. This chain links TRBV7-2 with TRBJ1-2; D is perhaps TRBD1 (6 bases). Germline CDR1 reads SGHTA; CDR2 reads FQGNSA. This CDR3 contains 13 residues. The germline V and J ends were trimmed by 7 bases and 2 bases, with 11 bases remaining between them. The CDR3 coding sequence is TGTGCCAGCACCCGACAGGTCAACTATGGCTACACCTTC. Protein product: CASTRQVNYGYTF.

The chain joins TRBV28 to TRBJ1-4, with 7 bases aligning to TRBD1. The V gene end was trimmed by 5 bases and the J gene end by 8 bases; junction bases not matched to a gene: 11. The CDR3 runs to 15 residues. The germline V gene encodes CDR1 MDHEN and CDR2 SYDVKM. CDR3 amino acids: CASSNSGGSAEKLFF. DNA for the CDR3: TGTGCCAGCAGTAATTCAGGGGGATCGGCGGAAAAACTGTTTTTT.

V gene TRBV5-6 combines with J gene TRBJ1-2; TRBD1 matches 7 bases. Germline CDR1 SGHDT, CDR2 YYEEEE. With V trimmed by 4 bases and J by 1 base, 10 bases remained unmatched. This CDR3 contains 16 residues. The CDR3, as DNA: TGTGCCAGCAGCGACGCCGGGACAGTGGTTAACTATGGCTACACCTTC. Translation: CASSDAGTVVNYGYTF.

There are a few counts of this clone. The J gene is TRBJ2-7, the V gene TRBV4-2, with 9 bases matching TRBD1. With V trimmed by 5 bases and J by 5 bases, 10 bases remained unmatched. The CDR3 is 15 residues long. CDR1 is LGHNA, CDR2 YNFKEQ, per germline. The CDR3 loop is CASSIRDREGDEQYF. The CDR3 DNA is TGTGCCAGCAGCATACGGGACAGGGAAGGTGACGAGCAGTACTTC.

The rearrangement links TRBV2 to TRBJ1-1; D may be TRBD1 (5 bases). V lost 6 bases and J 7 bases, leaving 18 bases between the germline ends. Germline assignment: CDR1 SNHLY and CDR2 FYNNEI. CDR3 length equals 14 residues. This chain's CDR3 is CASRATVTVIEAFF. CDR3 bases: TGTGCCAGCAGAGCGACAGTTACTGTAATTGAAGCTTTCTTT.

This chain joins TRBV10-3 and TRBJ1-1; D gene unclear. Germline CDR1 and CDR2: ENHRY and SYGVKD. The length of the CDR3 is 14 residues. The ends were cut back, 0 bases at V and 4 bases at J, with 9 bases in the middle. The CDR3 nucleotides are TGTGCCATCAGTGAGTCGACTCGGGGCACTGAAGCTTTCTTT. Its translation: CAISESTRGTEAFF.

This sequence joins TRBV19 and TRBJ2-1, with D possibly matching TRBD2 (6 bases). Trimming took 5 bases from V and 1 from J, leaving 9 bases between them. The germline V gene has CDR1 LNHDA and CDR2 SQIVND (reference sequence). This CDR3 comprises 14 residues. For the CDR3, the DNA is TGTGCCAGTAGTTTGCGGGGTTCCTACAATGAGCAGTTCTTC. Translation gives CASSLRGSYNEQFF.

This clone was found once. The rearrangement links TRBV11-2 to TRBJ2-1, with 11 bases fitting TRBD1. Germline trimming cut 4 bases from V and 8 bases from J; bases unmatched to any gene: 4. There are 14 residues in the CDR3. In germline, CDR1 is SGHAT, CDR2 FQNNGV. The CDR3 DNA sequence: TGTGCCAGCAGCTCCCGGGACAGGGGGGATGAGCAGTTCTTC. It specifies CASSSRDRGDEQFF.

In this sample, this clone turned up once. The chain links TRBV6-6 to TRBJ1-2, with D unresolved. The CDR3 consists of 17 residues. V lost 5 bases, J lost 6 bases, and 25 bases lay in between. Germline CDR1 reads MNHNY; CDR2 reads SVGAGI (reference sequence). The CDR3 region has the DNA TGTGCCAGCAGTCCGTTCATTATCAGTGGCACCTCCCATGGCTACACCTTC. Its translation is CASSPFIISGTSHGYTF.